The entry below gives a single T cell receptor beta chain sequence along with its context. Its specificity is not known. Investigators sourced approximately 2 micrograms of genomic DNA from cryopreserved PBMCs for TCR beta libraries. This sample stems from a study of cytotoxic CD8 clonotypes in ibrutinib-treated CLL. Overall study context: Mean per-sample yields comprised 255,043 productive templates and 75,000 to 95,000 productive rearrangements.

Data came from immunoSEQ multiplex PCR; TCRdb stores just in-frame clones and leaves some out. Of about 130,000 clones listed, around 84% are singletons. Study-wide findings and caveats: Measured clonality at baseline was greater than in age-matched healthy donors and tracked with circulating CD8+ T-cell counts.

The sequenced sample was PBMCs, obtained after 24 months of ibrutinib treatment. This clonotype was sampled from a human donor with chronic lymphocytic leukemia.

Here the CDR3 reads CASSELQGGEKLFF. CDR3 DNA sequence: TGTGCCAGCAGTGAATTGCAGGGCGGAGAAAAACTGTTTTTT. This chain uses TRBV2 with TRBJ1-4; maybe TRBD1 (5 bases). The CDR3 loop spans 14 amino acids. V shed 2 bases and J shed 8 bases, with 12 bases lying between them. Germline CDR1 SNHLY, CDR2 FYNNEI.